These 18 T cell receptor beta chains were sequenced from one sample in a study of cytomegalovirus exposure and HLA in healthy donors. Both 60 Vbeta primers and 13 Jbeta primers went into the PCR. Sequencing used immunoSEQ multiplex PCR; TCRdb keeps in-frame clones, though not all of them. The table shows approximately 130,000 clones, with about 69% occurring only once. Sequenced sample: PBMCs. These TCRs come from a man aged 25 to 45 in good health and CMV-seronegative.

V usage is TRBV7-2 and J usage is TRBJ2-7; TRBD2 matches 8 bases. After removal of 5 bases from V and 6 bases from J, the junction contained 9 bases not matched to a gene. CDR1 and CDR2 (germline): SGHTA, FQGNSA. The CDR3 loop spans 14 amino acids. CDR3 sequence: CASSPRTSPAEQYF. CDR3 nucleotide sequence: TGTGCCAGCAGCCCCCGGACTAGCCCAGCCGAGCAGTACTTC.

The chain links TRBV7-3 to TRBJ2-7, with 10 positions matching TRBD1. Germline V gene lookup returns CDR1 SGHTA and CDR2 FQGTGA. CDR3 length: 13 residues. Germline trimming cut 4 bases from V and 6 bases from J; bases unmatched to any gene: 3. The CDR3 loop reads CASSWDRGREQYF. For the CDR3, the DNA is TGTGCCAGCAGCTGGGACAGGGGACGCGAGCAGTACTTC.

The CDR3 coding sequence is TGTGCCTGGTCAGACGGGGGCAATCAGCCCCAGCATTTT. The encoded protein is CAWSDGGNQPQHF. V is TRBV30 and J is TRBJ1-5; no clear D gene. The CDR3 loop spans 13 amino acids. V gave up 5 bases and J gave up 2 bases, with 10 bases separating them. Germline CDR1 is GTSNPN and CDR2 is SVGIG (reference sequence).

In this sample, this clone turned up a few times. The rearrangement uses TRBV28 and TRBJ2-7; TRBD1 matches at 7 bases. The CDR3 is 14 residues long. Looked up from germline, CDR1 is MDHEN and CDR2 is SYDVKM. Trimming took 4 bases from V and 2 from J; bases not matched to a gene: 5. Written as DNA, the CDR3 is TGTGCCAGCAGTTCGGGACAGTCAACCTACGAGCAGTACTTC. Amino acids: CASSSGQSTYEQYF.

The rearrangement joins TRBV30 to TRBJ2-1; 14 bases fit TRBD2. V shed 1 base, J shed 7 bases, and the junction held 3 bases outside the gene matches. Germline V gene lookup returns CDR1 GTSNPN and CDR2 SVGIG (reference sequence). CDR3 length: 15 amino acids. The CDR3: CAWSGLAGGYNEQFF. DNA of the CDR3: TGTGCCTGGAGTGGACTAGCGGGAGGGTATAATGAGCAGTTCTTC.

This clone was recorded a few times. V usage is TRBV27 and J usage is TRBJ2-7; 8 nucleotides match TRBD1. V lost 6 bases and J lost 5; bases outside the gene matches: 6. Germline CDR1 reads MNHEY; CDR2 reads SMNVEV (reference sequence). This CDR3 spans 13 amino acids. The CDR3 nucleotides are TGTGCCAGCAGCTTAACGACAGGGGACGAGCAGTACTTC. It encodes CASSLTTGDEQYF.

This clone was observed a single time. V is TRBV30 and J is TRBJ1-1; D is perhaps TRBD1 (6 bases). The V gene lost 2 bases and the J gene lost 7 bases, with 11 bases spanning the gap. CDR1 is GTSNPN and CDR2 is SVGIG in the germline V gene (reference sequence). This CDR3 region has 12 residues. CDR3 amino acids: CAWSRTVREAFF. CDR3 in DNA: TGTGCCTGGAGTCGGACAGTCCGTGAAGCTTTCTTT.

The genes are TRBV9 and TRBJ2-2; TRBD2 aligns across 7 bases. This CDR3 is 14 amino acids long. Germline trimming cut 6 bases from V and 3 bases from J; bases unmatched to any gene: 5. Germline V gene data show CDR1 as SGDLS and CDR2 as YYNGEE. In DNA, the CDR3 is TGTGCCAGCACGCCAGCGGGGCACACCGGGGAGCTGTTTTTT. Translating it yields CASTPAGHTGELFF.

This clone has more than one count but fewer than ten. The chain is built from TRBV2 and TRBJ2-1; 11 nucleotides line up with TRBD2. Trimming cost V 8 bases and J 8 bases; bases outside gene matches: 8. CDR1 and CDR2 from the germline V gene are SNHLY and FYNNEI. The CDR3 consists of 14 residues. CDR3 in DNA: TGTGCCAGCTGCCCGACTAGCGGGACGTATGAGCAGTTCTTC. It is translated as CASCPTSGTYEQFF.

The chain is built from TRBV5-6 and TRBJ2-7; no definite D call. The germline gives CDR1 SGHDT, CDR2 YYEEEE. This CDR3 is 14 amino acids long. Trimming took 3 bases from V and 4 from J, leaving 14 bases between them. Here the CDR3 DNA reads TGTGCCAGCAGCTCCTGGGCACAGTTATACGAGCAGTACTTC. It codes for CASSSWAQLYEQYF.

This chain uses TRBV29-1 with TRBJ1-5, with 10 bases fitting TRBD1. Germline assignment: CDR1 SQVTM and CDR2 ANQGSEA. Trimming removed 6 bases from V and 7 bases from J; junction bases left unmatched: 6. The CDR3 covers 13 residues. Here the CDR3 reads CSVGTGDGQPQHF. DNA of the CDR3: TGCAGCGTCGGGACAGGGGATGGGCAGCCCCAGCATTTT. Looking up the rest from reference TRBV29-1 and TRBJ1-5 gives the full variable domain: SAVISQKPSRDICQRGTSLTIQCQVDSQVTMMFWYRQQPGQSLTLIATANQGSEATYESGFVIDKFPISRPNLTFSTLTVSNMSPEDSSIYLCSVGTGDGQPQHFGDGTRLSIL.

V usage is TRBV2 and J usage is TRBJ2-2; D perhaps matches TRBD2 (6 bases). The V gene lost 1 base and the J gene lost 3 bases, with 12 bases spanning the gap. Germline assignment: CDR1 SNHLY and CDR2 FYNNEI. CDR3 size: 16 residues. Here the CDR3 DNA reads TGTGCCAGCAGTGAAGTCGCTGGACTACACACCGGGGAGCTGTTTTTT. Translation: CASSEVAGLHTGELFF.

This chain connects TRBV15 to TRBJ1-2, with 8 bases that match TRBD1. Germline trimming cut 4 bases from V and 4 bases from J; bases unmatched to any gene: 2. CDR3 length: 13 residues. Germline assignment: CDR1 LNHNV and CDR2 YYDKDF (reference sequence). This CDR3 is CATSNTGGYGYTF. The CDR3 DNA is TGTGCCACCAGCAACACAGGGGGCTATGGCTACACCTTC.

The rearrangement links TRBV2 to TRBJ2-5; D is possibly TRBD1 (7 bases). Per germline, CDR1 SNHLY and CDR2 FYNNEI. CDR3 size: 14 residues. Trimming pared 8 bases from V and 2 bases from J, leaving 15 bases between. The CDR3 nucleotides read TGTGCCAGCCAGGGGGGCTGGGGGCAAGAGACCCAGTACTTC. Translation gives CASQGGWGQETQYF.

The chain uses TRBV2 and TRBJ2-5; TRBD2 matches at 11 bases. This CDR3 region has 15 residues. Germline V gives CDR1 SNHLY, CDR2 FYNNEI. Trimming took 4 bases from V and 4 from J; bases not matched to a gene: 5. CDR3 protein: CASSGASGRPETQYF. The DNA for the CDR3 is TGTGCCAGCAGTGGGGCTAGCGGGAGGCCAGAGACCCAGTACTTC.

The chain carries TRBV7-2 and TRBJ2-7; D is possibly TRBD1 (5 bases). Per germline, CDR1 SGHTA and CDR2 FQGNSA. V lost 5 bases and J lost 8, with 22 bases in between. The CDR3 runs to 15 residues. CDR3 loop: CASSPDPSALGQQYF. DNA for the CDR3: TGTGCCAGCAGCCCCGATCCTTCAGCTTTGGGGCAGCAGTACTTC.

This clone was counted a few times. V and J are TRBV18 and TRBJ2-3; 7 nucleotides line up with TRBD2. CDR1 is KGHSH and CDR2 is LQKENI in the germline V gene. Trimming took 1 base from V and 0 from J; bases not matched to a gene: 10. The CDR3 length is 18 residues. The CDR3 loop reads CASSPQSTSVSSTDTQYF. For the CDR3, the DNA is TGTGCCAGCTCACCACAGTCCACTAGCGTTTCTAGCACAGATACGCAGTATTTT. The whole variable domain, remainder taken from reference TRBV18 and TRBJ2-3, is NAGVMQNPRHLVRRRGQEARLRCSPMKGHSHVYWYRQLPEEGLKFMVYLQKENIIDESGMPKERFSAEFPKEGPSILRIQQVVRGDSAAYFCASSPQSTSVSSTDTQYFGPGTRLTVL.

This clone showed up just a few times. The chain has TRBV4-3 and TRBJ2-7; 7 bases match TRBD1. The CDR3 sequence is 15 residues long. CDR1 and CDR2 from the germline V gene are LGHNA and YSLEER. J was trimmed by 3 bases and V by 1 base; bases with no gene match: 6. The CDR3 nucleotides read TGCGCCAGCAGCCAAGGGACAGGTCCATTCTACGAGCAGTACTTC. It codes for CASSQGTGPFYEQYF.